This T cell receptor beta chain was obtained from a study of cytomegalovirus exposure and HLA in healthy donors. Study-wide points: By HLA locus, TCR association rates varied in a later analysis, with DRB1 showing the most and HLA-C the fewest. In a later analysis, approximately 15,000 TCR beta sequences were associated with HLA alleles at 0.05 false discovery rate. Being productive about 87% or about 30% of the time was typical of most TCR beta V segments in an earlier analysis. Cytomegalovirus-associated TCR beta chains were listed, numbering 150 to 200.

The PCR contained 60 Vbeta and 13 Jbeta primers. Assay: immunoSEQ multiplex PCR; the TCRdb copy retains only in-frame clones and omits some. Here the sample spans approximately 240,000 clones, around 88% being singletons. The germline CDR1 and CDR2 sequences are MGHDK and SYGVNS. V shed 1 base and J 4 bases; nucleotides not matched to a gene: 4. The CDR3 consists of 16 residues. In the case of this clone: Its target is unknown.

The rearrangement joins TRBV25-1 to TRBJ1-2; the match to TRBD1 covers 12 bases. The TCR originated in a woman aged 18-29 years in good health and CMV-seronegative. Specimen: PBMCs. Here the CDR3 DNA reads TGTGCCAGCAGTGAATTGGGACAGGGGGCCGGCTATGGCTACACCTTC. This codes for CASSELGQGAGYGYTF.